These 29 T cell receptor beta chains originate from one sample sequenced in a study of CD8 T cells in Susac syndrome. Reverse transcription of roughly 0.5 to 1 ug RNA was carried out with random hexamers. TCRdb reanalysed the immunoSEQ multiplex PCR reads using MiXCR and keeps one entry per CDR3 protein. The table records 200,000 to 250,000 distinct CDR3 sequences, roughly 93% of them present only once. Input material: CD4+ T cells from PBMCs. All receptors derive from a human donor with multiple sclerosis.

V and J are TRBV24-1 and TRBJ2-5; D is perhaps TRBD1 (5 bases). Trimming removed 10 bases from V and 5 bases from J, with 10 bases in between. Germline CDR1 reads KGHDR; CDR2 reads SFDVKD. This CDR3 is 11 amino acids long. The CDR3 DNA reads TGTGCCACGGGGCAAGAGGAGACCCAGTACTTC. This codes for CATGQEETQYF.

V and J are TRBV9 and TRBJ1-1, with D possibly TRBD1 on 5 matching bases. Trimming removed 4 bases at V and 1 base at J, with 11 bases between. Germline CDR1 and CDR2: SGDLS and YYNGEE. The CDR3 has 14 amino acids. Here the CDR3 reads CASSRRGGNTEAFF. In nucleotides, the CDR3 is TGTGCCAGCAGCCGCCGTGGGGGGAACACTGAAGCTTTCTTT.

V is TRBV13 and J is TRBJ2-2; the D is unclear. Germline CDR1 PRHDT, CDR2 FYEKMQ (reference sequence). This CDR3 is built from 13 residues. The V gene lost 5 bases and the J gene lost 3 bases, with 7 bases spanning the gap. CDR3 amino acids: CASSPKYTGELFF. CDR3 sequence (DNA): TGTGCCAGCAGCCCTAAGTACACCGGGGAGCTGTTTTTT.

This chain uses TRBV12-3 or TRBV12-4 with TRBJ1-1; 7 bases agree with TRBD1. V trimming: 6 bases; J trimming: 2 bases; junction bases outside the gene matches: 9. The length of the CDR3 is 15 residues. CDR3 nucleotides: TGTGCCAGCAGAGAATTCGGGACAGCAAACACTGAAGCTTTCTTT. Its translation is CASREFGTANTEAFF.

V usage is TRBV29-1 and J usage is TRBJ1-2; D not resolved. CDR1 and CDR2 from the germline V gene are SQVTM and ANQGSEA. The CDR3 has 13 residues. V shed 3 bases and J shed 2 bases, with 10 bases lying between them. The CDR3 sequence: CSVDRVPNYGYTF. The CDR3 DNA sequence: TGCAGCGTTGATCGGGTACCAAACTATGGCTACACCTTC.

The chain recombines TRBV11-2 with TRBJ2-4; tentative D call: TRBD1 (6 bases). The germline gives CDR1 SGHAT, CDR2 FQNNGV. CDR3 length: 14 amino acids. Trimming stripped 5 bases from V and 9 bases from J, with 17 bases between. In DNA, the CDR3 is TGTGCCAGCAGCCAACAGGGCACGAGGGGCATTCAGTACTTC. Residues: CASSQQGTRGIQYF.

The V gene is TRBV4-1, the J gene TRBJ1-5; D possibly corresponds to TRBD1 (5 bases). In germline, CDR1 is MGHRA, CDR2 YSYEKL. V dropped 3 bases and J dropped 2 bases, with 17 bases sitting between them. This CDR3 is 17 amino acids long. The CDR3 DNA reads as TGCGCCAGCAGCCACCCTCTATCGGGGACTCGCAATCAGCCCCAGCATTTT. Its translation: CASSHPLSGTRNQPQHF.

This clonotype was seen a single time. CDR3 loop: CASSPARTRGNYGYTF. DNA for the CDR3: TGTGCCAGCAGTCCAGCCCGAACGAGGGGGAACTATGGCTACACCTTC. The V call is TRBV3-1, the J call TRBJ1-2; D perhaps matches TRBD1 (6 bases). V was shortened by 6 bases and J by 2 bases, with 19 bases between the two germline ends. Germline V lookup: CDR1 LGHDT, CDR2 YNNKEL (reference sequence). The CDR3 is 16 residues long.

The chain uses TRBV30 and TRBJ2-7, with D possibly TRBD2 on 5 matching bases. In germline, CDR1 is GTSNPN, CDR2 SVGIG (reference sequence). Trimming took off 0 bases at V and 6 bases at J, with 12 bases between the two ends. The CDR3 is 13 residues long. The CDR3 DNA sequence: TGTGCCTGGAGTGTAAACGCGGGTGGCGAGCAGTACGTC. Translated, it gives CAWSVNAGGEQYV.

J is TRBJ2-2 and V is TRBV20-1, with a tentative D call TRBD2 (6 bases). Trimming took 0 bases from V and 4 from J, leaving 9 bases between them. CDR1 DFQATT and CDR2 SNEGSKA come from the germline V gene (reference sequence). This CDR3 has 14 residues. The CDR3 loop is CSAREGRGTGELFF. The CDR3 DNA is TGCAGTGCTAGAGAGGGGCGGGGCACCGGGGAGCTGTTTTTT.

On this clonotype: A junction boundary mismatches the germline segment, possibly from a read error. The V gene is TRBV15, the J gene TRBJ2-2; no reliable D call. From germline, CDR1 is LNHNV and CDR2 YYDKDF (reference sequence). The CDR3 extends over 18 amino acids. CDR3 DNA: TGTGCCACCAGTAGAGATAACGCGTGGAGAGAGACCACCGGGGAGCTGTTTTTT. It codes for CATSRDNAWRETTGELFF.

This clonotype was recorded only once. The rearrangement links TRBV5-1 to TRBJ2-3, with D tentatively TRBD1 (6 bases). CDR1 is SGHRS and CDR2 is YFSETQ in the germline V gene. V gave up 3 bases and J gave up 6 bases, with 8 bases separating them. This CDR3 has 12 residues. Here the CDR3 reads CASSSTGDTQYF. CDR3 sequence (DNA): TGCGCCAGCAGCTCAACAGGGGATACGCAGTATTTT.

The chain combines TRBV6-1 with TRBJ2-3, with 11 bases fitting TRBD2. V shed 6 bases, J shed 2 bases, and the junction held 10 bases outside the gene matches. The CDR3 runs 17 residues. CDR1 is MNHNS and CDR2 is SASEGT in the germline V gene. The CDR3 is CASRSTSGGTHTDTQYF. CDR3 coding DNA: TGTGCCAGCAGATCCACTAGCGGGGGAACCCACACAGATACGCAGTATTTT.

The chain employs TRBV21-1 and TRBJ2-5; TRBD1 reflects the table's D call only, with no check against the DNA. TRBV21-1 is an annotated pseudogene. The length of the CDR3 is 15 residues. CDR3 DNA: TGTGCCAGCAGCAAAGTTGAGCGGGGGCTCGAGACCCAGTACTTC. Translation gives CASSKVERGLETQYF.

This clonotype has just a few counts. V is TRBV13 and J is TRBJ1-3; D possibly corresponds to TRBD1 (6 bases). CDR3 length equals 13 residues. V was pared by 5 bases and J by 2 bases, with 7 bases between. The germline CDR1 and CDR2 sequences are PRHDT and FYEKMQ (reference sequence). Here the CDR3 DNA reads TGTGCCAGCAGCGGGGGCCCTGGAAACACCATATATTTT. This gives the protein CASSGGPGNTIYF.

This clonotype appeared once. The genes are TRBV3-1 and TRBJ1-1; D gene unclear. The CDR3 runs to 15 residues. Germline V gene lookup returns CDR1 LGHDT and CDR2 YNNKEL (reference sequence). The V end lost 1 base, the J end lost 9 bases, and 18 bases lay between the germline ends. The CDR3 protein is CASSQVLSRADKAFF. CDR3 nucleotides: TGTGCCAGCAGCCAAGTGTTGTCTCGGGCAGACAAAGCTTTCTTT.

The chain couples TRBV20-1 to TRBJ1-1; D is possibly TRBD1 (6 bases). The germline gives CDR1 DFQATT, CDR2 SNEGSKA (reference sequence). Deletions cut 3 bases from V and 4 bases from J, with 15 bases between. This CDR3 is built from 14 residues. CDR3 region: CSARGDIFFTEAFF. The CDR3, as DNA: TGCAGTGCTAGGGGGGACATATTTTTCACTGAAGCTTTCTTT.

The chain has TRBV3-1 and TRBJ2-1; tentatively, D is TRBD2 (6 bases). CDR1 is LGHDT and CDR2 is YNNKEL in the germline V gene (reference sequence). V was pared by 1 base and J by 9 bases, with 10 bases between. There are 13 residues in the CDR3. The CDR3 protein is CASSQGLDGEQFF. The CDR3, as DNA: TGTGCCAGCAGCCAAGGACTAGACGGTGAGCAGTTCTTC.

The V and J genes are TRBV24-1 and TRBJ2-6; no clear D. The V end lost 7 bases, the J end lost 0 bases, and 6 bases lay between the germline ends. From germline, CDR1 is KGHDR and CDR2 SFDVKD. This CDR3 spans 14 amino acids. CDR3 region: CATRSSSGANVLTF. The DNA of the CDR3 is TGTGCCACCAGAAGCAGCTCTGGGGCCAACGTCCTGACTTTC.

This rearrangement joins TRBV19 to TRBJ2-1; D is unresolved. CDR1 is LNHDA and CDR2 is SQIVND in the germline V gene (reference sequence). The CDR3 length is 12 residues. Trimming left V 1 base short and J 6 bases short, with 4 bases between. CDR3 residues: CASSIASNEQFF. The DNA for the CDR3 is TGTGCCAGTAGTATAGCTAGCAATGAGCAGTTCTTC.

This rearrangement joins TRBV7-6 to TRBJ2-5; 12 bases fit TRBD1. Germline CDR1 is SGHVS and CDR2 is FNYEAQ. This CDR3 region has 15 residues. V shed 5 bases and J 4 bases; nucleotides not matched to a gene: 5. CDR3 region: CASSGTGGLGETQYF. The CDR3 nucleotides read TGTGCCAGCAGCGGGACAGGGGGCTTGGGAGAGACCCAGTACTTC.

The chain carries TRBV11-2 and TRBJ1-2; a weak D match, TRBD1 (6 bases). The CDR3 extends over 15 amino acids. V lost 4 bases, J lost 3 bases, and 15 bases lay in between. Germline CDR1 is SGHAT and CDR2 is FQNNGV. The CDR3 is CASSSLRGVDYGYTF. The CDR3 coding sequence is TGTGCCAGCAGCTCCCTTAGGGGGGTGGACTATGGCTACACCTTC.

V is TRBV3-1 and J is TRBJ1-6, with 7 bases matching TRBD1. In germline, CDR1 is LGHDT, CDR2 YNNKEL (reference sequence). The CDR3 is 13 residues long. Losses at the gene ends were 2 bases for V and 10 bases for J; bases not matched to a gene: 2. DNA for the CDR3: TGTGCCAGCAGCCAAACCAGGGGGTCACCCCTCCACTTT. It specifies CASSQTRGSPLHF.

The chain combines TRBV7-9 with TRBJ1-1; D is possibly TRBD1 (6 bases). There are 14 residues in the CDR3. Germline loops: CDR1 SEHNR, CDR2 FQNEAQ (reference sequence). V was cut by 5 bases and J by 4 bases, with 14 bases left in between. The chain's CDR3 is CASSPQGYGTEAFF. CDR3 sequence (DNA): TGTGCCAGCAGCCCACAGGGTTATGGCACTGAAGCTTTCTTT.

The J gene is TRBJ1-1, the V gene TRBV7-9; D perhaps matches TRBD1 (6 bases). V was pared by 1 base and J by 5 bases, with 14 bases between. CDR3 length: 15 amino acids. CDR1 SEHNR and CDR2 FQNEAQ come from the germline V gene (reference sequence). The CDR3 protein is CASSLGGGRRTEAFF. As DNA, the CDR3 is TGTGCCAGCAGCTTAGGAGGGGGAAGGAGGACTGAAGCTTTCTTT.

V is TRBV5-4 and J is TRBJ2-4; 9 bases match TRBD1. Per germline, CDR1 SGHNT and CDR2 YYREEE (reference sequence). V dropped 4 bases and J dropped 7; count of bases not matched to a gene: 6. The CDR3 consists of 14 residues. The CDR3 region is CASSGGQGRNIQYF. In DNA, the CDR3 is TGTGCCAGCAGCGGGGGACAGGGCAGGAACATTCAGTACTTC.

The CDR3 region has the DNA TGTGCCAGCAGCGGACCACCGTTACTAGCGGGGGGGCCTCGCGAGCAGTACTTC. Protein: CASSGPPLLAGGPREQYF. The rearrangement uses TRBV12-3 or TRBV12-4 and TRBJ2-7; TRBD2 matches 13 bases. The CDR3 runs to 18 residues. The V segment lost 6 bases and the J segment 6 bases; nucleotides outside the gene matches: 17.

This CDR3 is CASRDDYYNQPQHF. DNA for the CDR3: TGTGCCAGCAGGGACGATTACTACAATCAGCCCCAGCATTTT. The chain joins TRBV6-1 to TRBJ1-5; no clear D. This CDR3 region has 14 residues. The ends were cut back, 6 bases at V and 3 bases at J, with 12 bases in the middle. Per germline, CDR1 MNHNS and CDR2 SASEGT.

This chain uses TRBV12-3 or TRBV12-4 with TRBJ2-3; 8 nucleotides line up with TRBD2. V lost 5 bases, J lost 2 bases, and 9 bases stayed unmatched. The CDR3 loop spans 16 amino acids. This CDR3 is CASSAYRGGLTDTQYF. The CDR3 DNA reads as TGTGCCAGCAGTGCCTATCGGGGGGGCCTCACAGATACGCAGTATTTT.